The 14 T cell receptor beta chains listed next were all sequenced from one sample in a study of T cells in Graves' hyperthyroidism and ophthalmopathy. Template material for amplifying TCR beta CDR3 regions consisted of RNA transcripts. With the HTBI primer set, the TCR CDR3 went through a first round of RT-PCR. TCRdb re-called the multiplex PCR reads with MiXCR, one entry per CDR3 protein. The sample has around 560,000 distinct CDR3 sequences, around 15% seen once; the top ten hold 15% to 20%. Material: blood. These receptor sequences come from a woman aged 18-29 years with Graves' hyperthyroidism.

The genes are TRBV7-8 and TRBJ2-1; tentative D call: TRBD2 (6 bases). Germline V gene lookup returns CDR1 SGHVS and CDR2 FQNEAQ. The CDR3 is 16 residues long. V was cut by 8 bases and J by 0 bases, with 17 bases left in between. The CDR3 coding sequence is TGTGCCAGCGCCCCCAGGGACTCCGACTCCTACAATGAGCAGTTCTTC. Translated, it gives CASAPRDSDSYNEQFF.

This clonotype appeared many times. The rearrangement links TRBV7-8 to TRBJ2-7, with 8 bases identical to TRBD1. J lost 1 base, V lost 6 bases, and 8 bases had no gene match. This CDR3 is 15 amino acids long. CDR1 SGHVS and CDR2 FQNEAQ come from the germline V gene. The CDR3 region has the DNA TGTGCCAGCAGTGCCCCGCGGACAGGGTCCTACGAGCAGTACTTC. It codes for CASSAPRTGSYEQYF.

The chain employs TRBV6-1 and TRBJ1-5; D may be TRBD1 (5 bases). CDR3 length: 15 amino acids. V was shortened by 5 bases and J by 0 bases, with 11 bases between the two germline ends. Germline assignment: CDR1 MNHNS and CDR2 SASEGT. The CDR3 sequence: CASSPTQGSNQPQHF. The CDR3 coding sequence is TGTGCCAGCAGTCCTACTCAGGGTAGCAATCAGCCCCAGCATTTT.

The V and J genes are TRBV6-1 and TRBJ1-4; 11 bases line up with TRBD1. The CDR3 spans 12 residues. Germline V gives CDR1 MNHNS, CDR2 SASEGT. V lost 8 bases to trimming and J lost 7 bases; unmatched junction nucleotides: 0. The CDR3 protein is CASGTGGEKLFF. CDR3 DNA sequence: TGTGCCAGCGGGACAGGGGGTGAAAAACTGTTTTTT.

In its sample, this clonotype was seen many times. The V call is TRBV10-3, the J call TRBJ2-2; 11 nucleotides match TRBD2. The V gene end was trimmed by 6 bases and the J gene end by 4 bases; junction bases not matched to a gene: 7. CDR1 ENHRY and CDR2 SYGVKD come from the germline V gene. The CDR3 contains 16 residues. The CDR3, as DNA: TGTGCCATCAGATCCGGGACTAGCGGATTCACCGGGGAGCTGTTTTTT. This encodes CAIRSGTSGFTGELFF.

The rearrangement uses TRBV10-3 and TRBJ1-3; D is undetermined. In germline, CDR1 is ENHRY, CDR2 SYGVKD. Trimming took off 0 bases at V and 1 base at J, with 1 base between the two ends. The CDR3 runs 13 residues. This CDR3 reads CAISESSGNTIYF. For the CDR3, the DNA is TGTGCCATCAGTGAGTCGTCTGGAAACACCATATATTTT.

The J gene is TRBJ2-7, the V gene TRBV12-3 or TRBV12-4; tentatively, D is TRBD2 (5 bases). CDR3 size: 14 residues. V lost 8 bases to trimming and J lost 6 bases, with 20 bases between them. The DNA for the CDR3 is TGTGCCAGCGCCCCGGGGAGTCTAGGCGGCGAGCAGTACTTC. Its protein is CASAPGSLGGEQYF.

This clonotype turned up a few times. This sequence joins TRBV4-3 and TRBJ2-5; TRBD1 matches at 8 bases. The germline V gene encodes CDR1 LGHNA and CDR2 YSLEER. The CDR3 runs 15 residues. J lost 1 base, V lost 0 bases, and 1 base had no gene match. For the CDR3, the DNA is TGCGCCAGCAGCCAAGACAGGGGGCCCCAAGAGACCCAGTACTTC. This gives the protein CASSQDRGPQETQYF.

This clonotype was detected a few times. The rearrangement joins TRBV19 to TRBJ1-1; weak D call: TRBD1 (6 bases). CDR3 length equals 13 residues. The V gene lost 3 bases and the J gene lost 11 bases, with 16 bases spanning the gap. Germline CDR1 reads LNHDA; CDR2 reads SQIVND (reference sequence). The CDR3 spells CASSIAQGVDAFF. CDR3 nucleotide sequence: TGTGCCAGTAGTATCGCACAGGGAGTGGATGCTTTCTTT.

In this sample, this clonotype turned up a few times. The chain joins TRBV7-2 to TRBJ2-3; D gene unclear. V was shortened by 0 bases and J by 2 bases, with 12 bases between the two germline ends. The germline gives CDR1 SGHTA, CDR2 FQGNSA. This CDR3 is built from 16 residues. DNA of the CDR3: TGTGCCAGCAGCTTAGCGGGTCGCAAAAACACAGATACGCAGTATTTT. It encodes CASSLAGRKNTDTQYF.

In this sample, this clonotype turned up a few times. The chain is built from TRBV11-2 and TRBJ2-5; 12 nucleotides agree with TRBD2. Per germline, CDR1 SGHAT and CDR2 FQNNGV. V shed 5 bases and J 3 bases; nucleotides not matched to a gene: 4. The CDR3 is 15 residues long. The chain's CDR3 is CASSKTSGGKETQYF. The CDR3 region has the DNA TGTGCCAGCAGCAAAACTAGCGGGGGGAAAGAGACCCAGTACTTC.

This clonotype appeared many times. The CDR3 sequence: CASSAPQDGGGYGYTF. The CDR3 DNA sequence: TGTGCCAGCAGCGCCCCGCAGGACGGAGGGGGGTATGGCTACACCTTC. The gene calls are TRBV9 and TRBJ1-2; D is possibly TRBD1 (6 bases). The CDR3 length is 16 residues. Germline V lookup: CDR1 SGDLS, CDR2 YYNGEE. V was cut by 3 bases and J by 5 bases, with 20 bases left in between.

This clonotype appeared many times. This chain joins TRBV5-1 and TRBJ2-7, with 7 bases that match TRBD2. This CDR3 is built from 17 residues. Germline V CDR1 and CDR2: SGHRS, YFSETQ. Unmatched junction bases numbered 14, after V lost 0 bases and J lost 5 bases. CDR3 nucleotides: TGCGCCAGCAGCTTGGTTCCCTCAGCGGCGGGAGACCACGAGCAGTACTTC. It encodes CASSLVPSAAGDHEQYF.

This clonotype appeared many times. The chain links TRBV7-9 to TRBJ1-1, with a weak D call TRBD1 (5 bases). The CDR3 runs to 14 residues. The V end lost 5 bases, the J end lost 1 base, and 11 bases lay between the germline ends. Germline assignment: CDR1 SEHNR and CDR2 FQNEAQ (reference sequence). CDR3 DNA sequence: TGTGCCAGCAGCCGGGACCGTACGAACACTGAAGCTTTCTTT. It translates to CASSRDRTNTEAFF.